This T cell receptor beta chain was retrieved from a study of read filtering for tumor transcriptome and immune sequencing. The germline gives CDR1 SGHDN, CDR2 FVKESK. CDR3 length equals 12 residues. The ends were cut back, 1 base at V and 5 bases at J, with 5 bases in the middle. The library was built from 400 ng RNA with molecular barcoded adaptors for alpha/delta and beta/gamma chains. TCRdb called the reads again in MiXCR, with one record for every CDR3 protein. The sample lists 30,000 to 45,000 distinct CDR3 sequences, about 13% occurring once. The chain combines TRBV14 with TRBJ1-2; D is unclear. The sample comprised a population of CD138-negative cells sorted from bone marrow. The origin of this receptor is a donor over 35 with multiple myeloma. CDR3 sequence: CASSQAVYGYTF. Here the CDR3 DNA reads TGTGCCAGCAGCCAAGCCGTGTATGGCTACACCTTC.